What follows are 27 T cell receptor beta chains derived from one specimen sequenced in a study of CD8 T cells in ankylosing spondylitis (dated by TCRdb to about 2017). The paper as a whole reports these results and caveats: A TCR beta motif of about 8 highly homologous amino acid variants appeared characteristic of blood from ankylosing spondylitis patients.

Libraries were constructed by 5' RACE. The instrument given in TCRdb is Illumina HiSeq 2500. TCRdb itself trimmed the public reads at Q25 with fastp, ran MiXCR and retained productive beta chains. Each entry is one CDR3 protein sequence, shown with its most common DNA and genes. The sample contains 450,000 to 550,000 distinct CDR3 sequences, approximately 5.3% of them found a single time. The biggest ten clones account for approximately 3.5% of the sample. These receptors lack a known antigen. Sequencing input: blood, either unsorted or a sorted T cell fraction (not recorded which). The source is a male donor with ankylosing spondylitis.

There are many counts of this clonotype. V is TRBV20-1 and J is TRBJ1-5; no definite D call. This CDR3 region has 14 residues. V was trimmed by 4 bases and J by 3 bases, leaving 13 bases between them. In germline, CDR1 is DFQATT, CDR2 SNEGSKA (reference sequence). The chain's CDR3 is CSANPPPFNQPQHF. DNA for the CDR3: TGCAGTGCTAACCCACCCCCCTTCAATCAGCCCCAGCATTTT.

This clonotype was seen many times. The CDR3 DNA follows: TGTGCCAGCAGACGGGACAGGGGGCACCAAGAGACCCAGTACTTC. Translating it yields CASRRDRGHQETQYF. The genes are TRBV6-2 or TRBV6-3 and TRBJ2-5; 12 bases fit TRBD1. CDR1 is MNHEY and CDR2 is SVGEGT in the germline V gene. V trimming: 6 bases; J trimming: 0 bases; junction bases outside the gene matches: 2. This CDR3 has 15 residues.

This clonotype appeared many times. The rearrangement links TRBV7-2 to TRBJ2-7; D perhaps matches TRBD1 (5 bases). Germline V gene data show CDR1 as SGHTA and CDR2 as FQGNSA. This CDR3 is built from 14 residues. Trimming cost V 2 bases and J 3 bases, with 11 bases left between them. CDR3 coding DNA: TGTGCCAGCAGCTTAAGGACCAGGGACTACGAGCAGTACTTC. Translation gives CASSLRTRDYEQYF.

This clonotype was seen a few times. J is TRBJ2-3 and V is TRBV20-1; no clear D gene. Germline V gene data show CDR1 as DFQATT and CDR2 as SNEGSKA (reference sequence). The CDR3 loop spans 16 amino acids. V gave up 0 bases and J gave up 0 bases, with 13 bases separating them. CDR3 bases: TGCAGTGCTAGAGACGCGGAAGGCGCTAGCACAGATACGCAGTATTTT. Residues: CSARDAEGASTDTQYF.

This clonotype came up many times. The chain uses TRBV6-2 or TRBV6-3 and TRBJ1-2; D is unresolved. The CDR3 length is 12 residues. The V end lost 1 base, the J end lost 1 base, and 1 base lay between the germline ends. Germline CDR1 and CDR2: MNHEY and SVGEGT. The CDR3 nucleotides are TGTGCCAGCAGTTACTTTAACTATGGCTACACCTTC. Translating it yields CASSYFNYGYTF.

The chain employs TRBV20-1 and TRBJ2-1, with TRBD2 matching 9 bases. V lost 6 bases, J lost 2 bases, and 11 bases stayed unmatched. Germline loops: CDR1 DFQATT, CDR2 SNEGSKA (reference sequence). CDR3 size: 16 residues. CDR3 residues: CSAEEIAGATYNEQFF. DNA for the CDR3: TGCAGTGCCGAAGAAATAGCGGGAGCTACCTACAATGAGCAGTTCTTC.

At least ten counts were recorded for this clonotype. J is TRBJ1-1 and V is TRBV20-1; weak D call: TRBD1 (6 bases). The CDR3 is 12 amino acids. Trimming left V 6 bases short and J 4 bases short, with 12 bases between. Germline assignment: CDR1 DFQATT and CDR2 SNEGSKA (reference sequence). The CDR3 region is CSAPDRVTEAFF. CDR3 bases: TGCAGTGCCCCGGACAGAGTCACTGAAGCTTTCTTT.

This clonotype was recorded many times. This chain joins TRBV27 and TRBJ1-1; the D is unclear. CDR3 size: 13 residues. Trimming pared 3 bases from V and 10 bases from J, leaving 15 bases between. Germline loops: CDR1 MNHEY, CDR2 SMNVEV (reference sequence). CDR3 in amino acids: CASSFSGGGRAFF. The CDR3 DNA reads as TGTGCCAGCAGTTTTTCGGGCGGTGGTAGAGCTTTCTTT.

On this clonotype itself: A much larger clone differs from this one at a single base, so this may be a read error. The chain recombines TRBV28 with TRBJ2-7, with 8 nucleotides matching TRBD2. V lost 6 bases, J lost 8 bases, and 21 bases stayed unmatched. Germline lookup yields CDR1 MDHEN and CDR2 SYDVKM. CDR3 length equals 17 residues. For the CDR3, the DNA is TGTGCCAGCAGCTTCCTACCCGGGGGGACTAGTCCTTACCAGCAGTACTTC. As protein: CASSFLPGGTSPYQQYF.

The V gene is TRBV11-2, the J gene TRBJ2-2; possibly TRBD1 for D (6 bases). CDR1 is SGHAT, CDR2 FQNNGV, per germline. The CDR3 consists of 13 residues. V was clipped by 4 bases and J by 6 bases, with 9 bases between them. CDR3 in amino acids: CASSYRASGELFF. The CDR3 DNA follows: TGTGCCAGCAGCTACAGGGCTTCCGGGGAGCTGTTTTTT.

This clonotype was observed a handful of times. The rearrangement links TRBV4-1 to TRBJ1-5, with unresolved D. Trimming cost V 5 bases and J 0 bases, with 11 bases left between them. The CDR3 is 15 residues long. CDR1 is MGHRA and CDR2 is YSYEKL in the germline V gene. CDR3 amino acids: CASSYQVYSNQPQHF. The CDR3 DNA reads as TGCGCCAGCAGCTACCAGGTTTATAGCAATCAGCCCCAGCATTTT.

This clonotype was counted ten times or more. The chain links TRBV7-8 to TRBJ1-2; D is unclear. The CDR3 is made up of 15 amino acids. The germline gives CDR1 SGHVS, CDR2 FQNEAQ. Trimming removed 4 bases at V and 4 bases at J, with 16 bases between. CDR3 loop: CASSSQLRSGYGYTF. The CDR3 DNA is TGTGCCAGCAGCTCTCAACTCCGGAGTGGCTATGGCTACACCTTC.

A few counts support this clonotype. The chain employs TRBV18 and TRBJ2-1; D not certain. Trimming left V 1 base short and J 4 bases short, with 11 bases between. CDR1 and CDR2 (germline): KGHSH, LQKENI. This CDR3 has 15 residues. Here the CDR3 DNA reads TGTGCCAGCTCACCACTTCGGGTCGATTACAATGAGCAGTTCTTC. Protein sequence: CASSPLRVDYNEQFF.

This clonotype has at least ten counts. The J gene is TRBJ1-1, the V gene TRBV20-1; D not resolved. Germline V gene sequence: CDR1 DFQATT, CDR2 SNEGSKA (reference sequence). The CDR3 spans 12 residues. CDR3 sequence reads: CRPKTPDTEAFF. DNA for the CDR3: TGCAGGCCAAAGACCCCGGACACTGAAGCTTTCTTT.

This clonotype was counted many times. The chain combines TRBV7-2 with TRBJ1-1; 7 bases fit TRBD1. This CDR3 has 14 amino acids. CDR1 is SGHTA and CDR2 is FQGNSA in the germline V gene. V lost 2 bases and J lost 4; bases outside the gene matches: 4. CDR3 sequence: CASSLTAGGTEAFF. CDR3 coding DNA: TGTGCCAGCAGCTTAACAGCAGGGGGCACTGAAGCTTTCTTT.

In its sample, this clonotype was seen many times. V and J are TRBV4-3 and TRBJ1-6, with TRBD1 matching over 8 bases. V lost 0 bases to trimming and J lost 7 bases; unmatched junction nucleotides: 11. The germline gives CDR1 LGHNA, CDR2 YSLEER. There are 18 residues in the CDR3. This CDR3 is CASSQDGQGVHENSPLHF. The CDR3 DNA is TGCGCCAGCAGCCAAGATGGACAGGGAGTACATGAAAATTCACCCCTCCACTTT.

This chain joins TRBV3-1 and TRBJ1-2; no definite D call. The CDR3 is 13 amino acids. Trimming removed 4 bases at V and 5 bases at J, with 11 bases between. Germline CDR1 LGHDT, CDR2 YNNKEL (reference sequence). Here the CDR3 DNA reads TGTGCCAGCAGCCCTACAGTGGCGTATGGCTACACCTTC. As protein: CASSPTVAYGYTF.

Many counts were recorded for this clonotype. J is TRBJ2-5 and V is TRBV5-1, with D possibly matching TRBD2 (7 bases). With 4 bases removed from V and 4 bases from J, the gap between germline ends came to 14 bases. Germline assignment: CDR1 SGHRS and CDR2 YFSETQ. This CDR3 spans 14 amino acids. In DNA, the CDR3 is TGCGCCAGCAGCGTCGGGGGGCCAGGAGAGACCCAGTACTTC. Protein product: CASSVGGPGETQYF. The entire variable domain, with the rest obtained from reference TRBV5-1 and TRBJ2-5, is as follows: KAGVTQTPRYLIKTRGQQVTLSCSPISGHRSVSWYQQTPGQGLQFLFEYFSETQRNKGNFPGRFSGRQFSNSRSEMNVSTLELGDSALYLCASSVGGPGETQYFGPGTRLLVL.

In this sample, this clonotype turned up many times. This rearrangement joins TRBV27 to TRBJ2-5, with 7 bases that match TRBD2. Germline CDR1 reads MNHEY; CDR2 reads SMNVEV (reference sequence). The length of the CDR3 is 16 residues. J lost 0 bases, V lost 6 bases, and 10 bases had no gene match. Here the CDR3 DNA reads TGTGCCAGCAGCGCTTCGGCGGGAGATTACCAAGAGACCCAGTACTTC. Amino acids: CASSASAGDYQETQYF.

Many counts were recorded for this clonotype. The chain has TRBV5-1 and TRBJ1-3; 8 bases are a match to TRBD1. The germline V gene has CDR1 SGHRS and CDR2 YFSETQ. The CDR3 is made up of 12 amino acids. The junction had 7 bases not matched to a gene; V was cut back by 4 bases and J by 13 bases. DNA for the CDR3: TGCGCCAGCAGCCCAGCAGGACAGGGAATATATTTT. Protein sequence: CASSPAGQGIYF.

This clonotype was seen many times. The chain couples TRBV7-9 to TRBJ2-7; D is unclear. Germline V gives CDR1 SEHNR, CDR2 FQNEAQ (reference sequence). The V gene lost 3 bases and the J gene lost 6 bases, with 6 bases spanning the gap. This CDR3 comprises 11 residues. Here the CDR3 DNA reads TGTGCCAGCAGCTTCTGGGGCGAGCAGTACTTC. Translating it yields CASSFWGEQYF.

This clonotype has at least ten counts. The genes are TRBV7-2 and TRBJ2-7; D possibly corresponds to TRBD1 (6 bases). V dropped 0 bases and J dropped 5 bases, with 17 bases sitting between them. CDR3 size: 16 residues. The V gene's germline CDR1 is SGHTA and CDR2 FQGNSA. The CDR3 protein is CASSLAIAGVYHEQYF. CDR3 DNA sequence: TGTGCCAGCAGCTTAGCTATTGCAGGGGTCTACCACGAGCAGTACTTC. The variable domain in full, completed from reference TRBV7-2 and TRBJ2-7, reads GAGVSQSPSNKVTEKGKDVELRCDPISGHTALYWYRQSLGQGLEFLIYFQGNSAPDKSGLPSDRFSAERTGGSVSTLTIQRTQQEDSAVYLCASSLAIAGVYHEQYFGPGTRLTVT.

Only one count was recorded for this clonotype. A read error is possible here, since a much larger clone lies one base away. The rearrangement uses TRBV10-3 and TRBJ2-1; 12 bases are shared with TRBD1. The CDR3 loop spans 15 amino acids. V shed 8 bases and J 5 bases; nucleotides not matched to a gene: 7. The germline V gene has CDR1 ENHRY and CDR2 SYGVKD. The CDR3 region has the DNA TGTGCCATCGGGACAGGGGGCGCGTCCGACAATGAGCAGTTCTTC. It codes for CAIGTGGASDNEQFF.

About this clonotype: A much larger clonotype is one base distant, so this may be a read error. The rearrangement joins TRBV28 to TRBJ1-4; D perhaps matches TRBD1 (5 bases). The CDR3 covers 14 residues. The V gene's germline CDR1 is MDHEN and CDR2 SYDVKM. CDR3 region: CASSPGTDDHRLLF. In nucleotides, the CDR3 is TGTGCCAGCAGCCCCGGGACTGACGATCACAGACTGCTTTTT.

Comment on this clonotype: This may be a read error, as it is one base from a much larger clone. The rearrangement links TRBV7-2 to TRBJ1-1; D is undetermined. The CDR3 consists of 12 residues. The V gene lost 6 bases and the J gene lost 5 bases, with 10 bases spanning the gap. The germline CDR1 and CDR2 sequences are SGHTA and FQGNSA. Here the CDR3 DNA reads TGTGCCAGCAGATCGGATTATACTGAAGCTTTCTTT. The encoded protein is CASRSDYTEAFF.

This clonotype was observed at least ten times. This CDR3 is CASSLSGKWETQYF. CDR3 nucleotides: TGCGCCAGCAGCTTGAGCGGCAAGTGGGAGACCCAGTACTTC. The gene calls are TRBV5-1 and TRBJ2-5; D is possibly TRBD2 (5 bases). Germline-derived CDR1 and CDR2 are SGHRS and YFSETQ. This CDR3 is 14 amino acids long. V lost 1 base to trimming and J lost 5 bases, with 12 bases between them.

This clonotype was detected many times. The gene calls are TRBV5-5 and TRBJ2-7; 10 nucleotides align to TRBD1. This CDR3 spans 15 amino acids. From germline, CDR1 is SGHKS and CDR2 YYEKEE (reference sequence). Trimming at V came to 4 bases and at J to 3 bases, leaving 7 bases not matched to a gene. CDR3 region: CASSASGTGDYEQYF. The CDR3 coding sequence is TGTGCCAGCAGCGCGTCCGGGACAGGGGACTACGAGCAGTACTTC.